The entry that follows covers one T cell receptor (beta chain) sequence. Its antigen is not identified. The data were obtained in a study of shared clonotypes between healthy human individuals. Study context: Aged between 18 and 49, the donors were a couple of women and three men. Findings of the study overall: The expectation was that sequencing depth would affect clonotype sharing among donors. Larger estimated richness was generally recorded for naive subsets relative to memory subsets.

The CDR3 runs to 14 residues. The V end lost 7 bases, the J end lost 6 bases, and 20 bases lay between the germline ends. CDR1 and CDR2 from the germline V gene are SGHRS and YFSETQ. Assay used: immunoSEQ multiplex PCR; TCRdb lists only in-frame clones, some missing. In the table there are hundreds of thousands of clones, about three quarters of which are singletons. The sequencing input was memory CD4+ T cells sorted from blood. Sample subset: CD45RA-negative fraction. The chain carries TRBV5-1 and TRBJ2-7; D not resolved. This TCR was sampled from a woman aged 25 to 39 in good health. CDR3 in amino acids: CASQAWAGVGEQYF. As DNA, the CDR3 is TGCGCCAGCCAAGCTTGGGCCGGAGTTGGCGAGCAGTACTTC.